This T cell receptor beta chain stems from a study of brain T cells in children with intractable seizures (dated by TCRdb to the early 2020s). Regarding the complete study: A NanoString immunology panel was first used to screen resected brain tissue from 40 to 55 pediatric epilepsy surgery cases for immune gene transcripts. About 70% of the 12 selected surgery cases also had pre-surgery blood sequenced, which left four cases with brain tissue only. What the study reported, not specific to this receptor: Viral specificity was inferred solely from CDR3 sequence similarity, and the HCMV serostatus of the patients was not known. Because sequencing depth differed between pre- and post-surgery blood, the absence of clones from the pre-surgery sample may reflect undersampling.

The time point label corresponds to: resected brain tissue, or blood drawn just prior to surgery. The surgery cases that showed the highest brain T cell transcript signatures were chosen for TCR beta chain sequencing of brain tissue, and of blood when it was available. Before surgery, patients had received at least one anti-epileptic drug. The TCR-sequenced patients were children whose drug-resistant epilepsy was caused by tuberous sclerosis complex, focal cortical dysplasia, Rasmussen encephalitis or hemimegalencephaly. The blood samples were collected right before the epilepsy surgery. The Monarch genomic DNA purification kit was used to extract bulk genomic DNA from unsorted brain tissue and from whole blood. TCR beta chain sequences were generated from genomic DNA using the immunoSEQ assay. The published analysis was carried out like this. CDR3 sequences that did not begin with the conserved framework cysteine at position 104 were removed by hand. To get clonality, the normalized Shannon's Diversity Index was subtracted from one, giving values from 0 (maximal diversity) to 1 (oligoclonal). Chi-squared comparison-of-proportions tests assessed whether the same CDR3 differed in frequency between samples, such as brain versus blood. Public clonotypes were identified through searches of immuneACCESS, and similarity to known antiviral clonotypes was evaluated with the VDJdb browser. TCRdb stores this immuneACCESS table with in-frame sequences only. Part of the clones is absent; in the studies checked, under half of the shortfall reflects unresolved V genes, and no reason is known for the rest. The V and J calls and clone size were taken over from that table, and D and trimming were inferred from the DNA. This sample is represented by 95,000 to 120,000 clones; roughly 94% of them were singletons. More than 3% of the sample rests with the top ten.

With regard to this clone: It has no known antigen specificity. Base-call qualities are not available, and no considerably larger clone is one nucleotide away.

V lost 8 bases and J lost 2 bases; the stretch between them is 8 bases long. Measured from the cysteine to the phenylalanine, the CDR3 is 12 residues long. The only DNA kept is the CDR3, 36 bases in frame from the first base. The source is a boy in the first two years of life with hemimegalencephaly and intractable seizures. The sequence joins TRBV12-3 or TRBV12-4 to TRBJ2-3; the D gene is not confidently resolved. The sequences come from peripheral blood, collected at surgery. CDR3 reads: CASRRNTDTQYF. The base sequence is TGTGCCAGCCGACGGAACACAGATACGCAGTATTTT.